These 3 T cell receptor beta chains share one sample of origin, sequenced in a study of beta chain features in type 1 diabetes. Isolated RNA was reverse transcribed in full, so expressed TCRB transcripts were sequenced. Here immunoSEQ multiplex PCR was the method, and the copy in TCRdb shows in-frame clones only, minus some. The repertoire includes under 450,000 clones, roughly 16% of them detected once, and roughly 0.019% sits in the top ten. Sequencing input: naive CD4+ T cells from blood. The receptor set was obtained from a woman aged 18-29 years in good health.

This clone came up a few times. This sequence joins TRBV29-1 and TRBJ1-1, with no clear D. Looked up from germline, CDR1 is SQVTM and CDR2 is ANQGSEA. The CDR3 runs 13 residues. V dropped 4 bases and J dropped 1 base, with 10 bases sitting between them. The CDR3 DNA sequence: TGCAGCGTTGTGGTGGTAGAGAACACTGAAGCTTTCTTT. Protein sequence: CSVVVVENTEAFF.

This clone was counted a few times. The chain employs TRBV29-1 and TRBJ1-2, with no clear D. The CDR3 sequence is 12 residues long. Trimming took 7 bases from V and 2 from J, leaving 11 bases between them. Per the germline V gene, CDR1 is SQVTM and CDR2 is ANQGSEA. The CDR3 loop is CSAMTPNYGYTF. The DNA of the CDR3 is TGCAGCGCCATGACACCGAACTATGGCTACACCTTC. Looking up the rest from reference TRBV29-1 and TRBJ1-2 gives the full variable domain: SAVISQKPSRDICQRGTSLTIQCQVDSQVTMMFWYRQQPGQSLTLIATANQGSEATYESGFVIDKFPISRPNLTFSTLTVSNMSPEDSSIYLCSAMTPNYGYTFGSGTRLTVV.

As concerns this clone: The germline gene is not matched at one end of the junction; a read error may be the cause. This chain links TRBV27 with TRBJ2-7; no clear D. Looked up from germline, CDR1 is MNHEY and CDR2 is SMNVEV (reference sequence). The CDR3 is 14 residues long. CDR3 bases: TGTGCCAGCAGTCCCCTGCTTAGCTCCCACGAGCAGTACTTC. Translation gives CASSPLLSSHEQYF.